This TCR beta chain was sequenced for a study of T cell responses to AZD1222 COVID-19 vaccine. Points from the study as a whole: Seropositive at baseline were only a handful of AZD1222 recipients.

CDR1 and CDR2 (germline): MNHEY, SVGEGT. CDR3 size: 16 residues. V gave up 3 bases and J gave up 6 bases; unmatched junction bases: 12. Of note for this clone: Its antigen is as yet unknown.

Sequencing used immunoSEQ multiplex PCR; TCRdb keeps in-frame clones, though not all of them. In the table there are some 36,000 clones, roughly nine tenths of which are singletons. The J gene is TRBJ1-2, the V gene TRBV6-2 or TRBV6-3, with 8 bases identical to TRBD1. Sequencing was performed on peripheral blood, taken on day 0 of AZD1222 vaccination. The TCR sequence derives from an adult in good health. The CDR3, as DNA: TGTGCCAGCAGTTATCGACGGACAGGGATGAGTCATGGCTACACCTTC. It specifies CASSYRRTGMSHGYTF.